Presented here are 2 T cell receptor beta chains from one specimen sequenced in a study of T-cell memory formation after mild COVID-19. TCRdb reprocessed the 5' RACE reads via MiXCR and lists one record per CDR3 protein. In the table there are fewer than 500,000 distinct CDR3 sequences, more than 20% of which are singletons. The specimen sequenced was PBMCs or a T cell subset sorted from them (not recorded which). The receptors stem from an adult woman who had mild COVID-19 (a few samples of this study predate the infection). Cell type and time point are not known.

The chain recombines TRBV4-1 with TRBJ1-1; 7 bases agree with TRBD1. After removal of 3 bases from V and 6 bases from J, the junction contained 7 bases not matched to a gene. In germline, CDR1 is MGHRA, CDR2 YSYEKL. The CDR3 loop spans 14 amino acids. This CDR3 is CASSHLTGEAEAFF. Written as DNA, the CDR3 is TGCGCCAGCAGCCATCTTACAGGGGAAGCTGAAGCTTTCTTT.

The chain combines TRBV18 with TRBJ1-2; possible D gene TRBD1, 5 bases. Looked up from germline, CDR1 is KGHSH and CDR2 is LQKENI. The CDR3 is 13 residues long. The V gene lost 3 bases and the J gene lost 4 bases, with 9 bases spanning the gap. The CDR3 spells CASSPTGRYGYTF. The CDR3 coding sequence is TGTGCCAGCTCACCGACGGGGCGCTATGGCTACACCTTC.